Following are 13 T cell receptor beta chains from one sample sequenced in a study of T cells in tumors after PD-1 blockade. The table came from immunoSEQ multiplex PCR; TCRdb's copy has only in-frame clones and leaves some out. The sample has several thousand clones; about two thirds are singletons. Material: tumor tissue, obtained after anti-PD-1 treatment. The receptors derive from a human donor with basal cell carcinoma.

The V call is TRBV9, the J call TRBJ2-5; D is uncertain. Germline lookup yields CDR1 SGDLS and CDR2 YYNGEE. The CDR3 spans 14 residues. V shed 0 bases and J shed 5 bases, with 11 bases lying between them. The CDR3 sequence is CASSVASADETQYF. The CDR3 nucleotides are TGTGCCAGCAGCGTAGCTTCGGCAGATGAGACCCAGTACTTC.

The V and J genes are TRBV7-9 and TRBJ1-2; D is perhaps TRBD1 (5 bases). V lost 2 bases and J 5 bases, leaving 12 bases between the germline ends. Germline CDR1 and CDR2: SEHNR and FQNEAQ (reference sequence). CDR3 length: 14 amino acids. The CDR3 nucleotides are TGTGCCAGCAGCTTATTAGGGGATCTATATGGCTACACCTTC. Its translation: CASSLLGDLYGYTF.

By share of the sample, this clone is medium-sized. The CDR3 DNA reads as TGCGCCAGCAGCCTCGTGGACGGGGTTAGGCGGCCCCAGCATTTT. Amino acid sequence: CASSLVDGVRRPQHF. This rearrangement joins TRBV4-1 to TRBJ1-5, with unresolved D. Germline-derived CDR1 and CDR2 are MGHRA and YSYEKL. V was shortened by 4 bases and J by 9 bases, with 19 bases between the two germline ends. CDR3 length equals 15 residues.

Note on this clone: The limits of the CDR3 on the DNA are not certain, so only TCRdb's listed CDR3 is given. V usage is TRBV7-2 and J usage is TRBJ2-2; TRBD1 reflects the table's D call only, with no check against the DNA. The CDR3 totals 17 residues, both ends included. Germline CDR1 reads SGHTA; CDR2 reads FQGNSA. CDR3: CASSPPRGQGVPGSCFF.

CDR3 sequence (DNA): TGTGCCAGTAGTATAGTTGGGACAGCAGATTCACCCCTCCACTTT. The encoded protein is CASSIVGTADSPLHF. This chain connects TRBV19 to TRBJ1-6, with 7 positions matching TRBD1. The CDR3 is made up of 15 amino acids. Per the germline V gene, CDR1 is LNHDA and CDR2 is SQIVND (reference sequence). The junction had 5 bases not matched to a gene; V was cut back by 1 base and J by 8 bases.

The chain has TRBV5-4 and TRBJ2-5; D is unclear. Per the germline V gene, CDR1 is SGHNT and CDR2 is YYREEE (reference sequence). The CDR3 runs to 14 residues. V was pared by 1 base and J by 4 bases, with 11 bases between. The CDR3: CASSLSVGAETQYF. In DNA form, the CDR3 reads TGTGCCAGCAGCTTGAGCGTCGGTGCAGAGACCCAGTACTTC. Variable domain in full (rest from reference TRBV5-4 and TRBJ2-5): ETGVTQSPTHLIKTRGQQVTLRCSSQSGHNTVSWYQQALGQGPQFIFQYYREEENGRGNFPPRFSGLQFPNYSSELNVNALELDDSALYLCASSLSVGAETQYFGPGTRLLVL.

This clone is termed medium-sized (0.01 to 0.1%). The chain has TRBV6-2 or TRBV6-3 and TRBJ1-5; 7 positions match TRBD1. J was trimmed by 5 bases and V by 0 bases; bases with no gene match: 4. Germline V gene lookup returns CDR1 MNHEY and CDR2 SVGEGT. This CDR3 is 15 amino acids long. CDR3 protein: CASSYSLRGDQPQHF. DNA for the CDR3: TGTGCCAGCAGTTACTCGCTCAGGGGGGATCAGCCCCAGCATTTT.

The chain joins TRBV19 to TRBJ2-5, with TRBD1 identical over 7 bases. This CDR3 is 14 amino acids long. Trimming took 5 bases from V and 5 from J; bases not matched to a gene: 8. Germline values: CDR1 LNHDA, CDR2 SQIVND (reference sequence). The CDR3 loop is CASSPETGWETQYF. The CDR3 DNA reads as TGTGCCAGTAGTCCAGAGACAGGGTGGGAGACCCAGTACTTC.

This rearrangement joins TRBV3-1 (or the pseudogene TRBV3-2) to TRBJ2-5, with TRBD2 matching 10 bases. Trimming cost V 4 bases and J 5 bases; bases outside gene matches: 13. There are 17 residues in the CDR3. From germline, CDR1 is LGHDT and CDR2 YNNKEL (reference sequence). CDR3 bases: TGTGCCAGCAGCCCAGCACTAGCGGGAATATATCTGGAGACCCAGTACTTC. Its translation is CASSPALAGIYLETQYF.

This chain links TRBV28 with TRBJ1-5, with D unresolved. Germline V gives CDR1 MDHEN, CDR2 SYDVKM. Trimming took 3 bases from V and 2 from J, leaving 8 bases between them. The CDR3 extends over 14 amino acids. The CDR3 reads CASSFTEGNQPQHF. For the CDR3, the DNA is TGTGCCAGCAGTTTTACTGAGGGCAATCAGCCCCAGCATTTT. Filled out from reference TRBV28 and TRBJ1-5, the complete variable domain reads DVKVTQSSRYLVKRTGEKVFLECVQDMDHENMFWYRQDPGLGLRLIYFSYDVKMKEKGDIPEGYSVSREKKERFSLILESASTNQTSMYLCASSFTEGNQPQHFGDGTRLSIL.

The CDR3 sequence: CASSVTGQGQETQYF. The CDR3, as DNA: TGTGCCAGCAGCGTGACGGGACAGGGACAAGAGACCCAGTACTTC. This chain joins TRBV9 and TRBJ2-5; 9 bases agree with TRBD1. This CDR3 has 15 residues. Germline values: CDR1 SGDLS, CDR2 YYNGEE. V shed 2 bases, J shed 2 bases, and the junction held 4 bases outside the gene matches.

V is TRBV7-3 and J is TRBJ2-6, with unresolved D. The CDR3 covers 13 residues. Germline CDR1 SGHTA, CDR2 FQGTGA. Trimming stripped 5 bases from V and 0 bases from J, with 2 bases between. The CDR3, as DNA: TGTGCCAGCAGCACCTCTGGGGCCAACGTCCTGACTTTC. Translation gives CASSTSGANVLTF.

By frequency in the sample, this clone is medium-sized. The chain links TRBV18 to TRBJ1-1; 10 bases line up with TRBD1. CDR1 is KGHSH and CDR2 is LQKENI in the germline V gene. The CDR3 covers 14 residues. With 3 bases clipped from V and 3 bases from J, the junction kept 1 base outside the gene matches. DNA of the CDR3: TGTGCCAGCTCACCGACAGGGGGCGACACTGAAGCTTTCTTT. Translation: CASSPTGGDTEAFF.